This is a list of T cell receptor beta chains from one sample in a study of blood T cell repertoires in COVID-19. Libraries were prepared by immunoSEQ multiplex PCR; TCRdb keeps only in-frame clonotypes and omits some of them. The repertoire holds 350,000 to 500,000 clones, with around nine tenths as singletons. The specimen was PBMCs or T cells enriched from blood (not recorded which). Receptor source: a woman between 18 and 29 years old who had been exposed to COVID-19. Each CDR3 is given with its conserved first and last residue. Each record gives: D gene, V gene, CDR3 protein. The D gene is left open where the match is weak.

- TRBV4-1 CASSQDQGTGELFF
TRBD1 TRBV7-6 CASSPGQKLFF
TRBD2 TRBV4-3 CASSQDLSGGAEEQFF
TRBD2 TRBV10-2 CASSVKTSGVTYEQYF
- TRBV6-5 CASSYPQEGPYGYTF
- TRBV10-1 CASSRGSASNEQFF
- TRBV29-1 CSVQRDPAEEQYF
TRBD2 TRBV7-9 CASTLLLGGSGELFF
- TRBV7-9 CASIGGPLNTEAFF
- TRBV6-4 CASSSRLGNEQFF
TRBD1 TRBV25-1 CASSEWYGTGAYNEQFF